The clone carrying this T cell receptor (beta chain) has a single count. The sample originates from a study of T cell changes during pregnancy in multiple sclerosis. Only in-frame clones appear in the TCRdb table, and some are missing; sequencing was by immunoSEQ multiplex PCR. The sample lists about 57,000 clones; roughly 90% were seen once. CDR1 is SGHTA, CDR2 FQGNSA, per germline. CDR3 length: 17 residues. Trimming removed 1 base from V and 5 bases from J; junction bases left unmatched: 7. This TCR was sampled from a female donor in good health, enrolled as a control in a pregnancy study. The sample consisted of peripheral blood, taken after pregnancy. This chain links TRBV7-2 with TRBJ2-1; TRBD2 matches at 11 bases. CDR3 DNA sequence: TGTGCCAGCAGCTTAGAGACTAGCGGGACCTACAACAATGAGCAGTTCTTC. Its translation is CASSLETSGTYNNEQFF.